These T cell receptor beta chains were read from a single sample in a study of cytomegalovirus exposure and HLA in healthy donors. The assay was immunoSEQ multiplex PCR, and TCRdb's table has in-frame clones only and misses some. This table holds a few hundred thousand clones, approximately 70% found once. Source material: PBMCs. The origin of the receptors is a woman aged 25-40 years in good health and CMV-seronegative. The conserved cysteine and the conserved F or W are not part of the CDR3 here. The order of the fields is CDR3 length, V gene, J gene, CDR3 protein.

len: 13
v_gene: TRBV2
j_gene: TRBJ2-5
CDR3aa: ASSLTSGGPRTQY

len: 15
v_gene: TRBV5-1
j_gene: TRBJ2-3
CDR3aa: ASSLEFGGISTDTQY

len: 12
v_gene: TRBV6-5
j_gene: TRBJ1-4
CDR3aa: ASSVTGVNEKLF

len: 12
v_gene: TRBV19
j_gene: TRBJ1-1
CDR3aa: ASRWGSLWTEAF

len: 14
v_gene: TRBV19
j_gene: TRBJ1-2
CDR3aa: ASIGLRTGENYGYT

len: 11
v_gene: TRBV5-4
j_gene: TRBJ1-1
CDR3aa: ASKEGRNTEAF

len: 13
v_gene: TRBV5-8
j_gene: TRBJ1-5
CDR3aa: ASSLARGGNQPQH

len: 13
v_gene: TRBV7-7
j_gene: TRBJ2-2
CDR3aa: ASSLDRGDSGELF

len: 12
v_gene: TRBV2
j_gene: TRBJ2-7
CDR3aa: ASAPGTRPYEQY

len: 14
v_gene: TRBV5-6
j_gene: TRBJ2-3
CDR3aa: ASSLEDYRSTDTQY

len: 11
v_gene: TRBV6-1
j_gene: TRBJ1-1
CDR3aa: ASTPTPNTEAF

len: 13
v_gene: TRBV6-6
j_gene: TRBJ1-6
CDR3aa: ASSYNRGLNSPLH

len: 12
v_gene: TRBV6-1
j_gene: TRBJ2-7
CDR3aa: ASSEGTRRYEQY

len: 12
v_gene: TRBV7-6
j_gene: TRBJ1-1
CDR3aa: ASSSSQGFPEAF

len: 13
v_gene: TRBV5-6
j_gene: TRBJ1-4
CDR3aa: ASSPRGATNEKLF

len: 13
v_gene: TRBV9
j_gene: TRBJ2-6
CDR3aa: ASSVQGSGANVLT

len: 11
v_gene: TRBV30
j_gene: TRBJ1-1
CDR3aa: AWSGEGNTEAF

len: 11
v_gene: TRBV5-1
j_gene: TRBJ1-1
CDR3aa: ASSLGGQFEAF

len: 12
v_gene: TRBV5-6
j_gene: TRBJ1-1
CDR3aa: ASSFGTTGGSAF

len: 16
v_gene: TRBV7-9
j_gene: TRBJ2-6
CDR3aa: SSENLAGQGSGANVLT

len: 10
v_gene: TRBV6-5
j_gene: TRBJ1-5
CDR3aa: ASSRGGQPQH

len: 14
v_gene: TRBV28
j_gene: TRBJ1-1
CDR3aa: ASNSPGTGNFGEAF

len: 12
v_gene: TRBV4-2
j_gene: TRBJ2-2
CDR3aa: ASSLMMRTGELF

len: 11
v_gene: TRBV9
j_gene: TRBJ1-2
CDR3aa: ASSATGWSGYT

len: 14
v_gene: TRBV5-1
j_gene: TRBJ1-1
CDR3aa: ASSAGTGGWNTEAF

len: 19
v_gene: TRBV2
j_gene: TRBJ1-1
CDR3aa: AIRMPAARTGGNIVNTEAF

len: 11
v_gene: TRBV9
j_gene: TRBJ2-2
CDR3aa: ASSVGLGGELF

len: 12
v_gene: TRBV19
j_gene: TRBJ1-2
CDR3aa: ASSIAGSHYGYT

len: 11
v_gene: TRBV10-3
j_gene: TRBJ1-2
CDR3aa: AISDVGVYGYT

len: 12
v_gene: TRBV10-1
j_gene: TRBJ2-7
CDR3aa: AIDRGPRSYEQY

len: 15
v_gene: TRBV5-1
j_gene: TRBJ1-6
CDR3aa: ASSSLETLSPNSPLH

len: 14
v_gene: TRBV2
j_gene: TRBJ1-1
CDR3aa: ASSPPGTGWDTEAF

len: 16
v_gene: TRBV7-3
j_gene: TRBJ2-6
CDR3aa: ASSSLGQGSSGANVLT

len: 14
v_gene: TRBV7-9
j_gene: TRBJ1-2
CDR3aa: ASSSRDRGLEFGYT

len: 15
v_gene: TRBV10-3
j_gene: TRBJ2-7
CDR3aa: AISEGYRDRGHYEQY

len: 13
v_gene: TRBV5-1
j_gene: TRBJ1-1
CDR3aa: ASSLFEGTNTEAF

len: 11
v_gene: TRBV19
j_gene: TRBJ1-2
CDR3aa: ASRTGGSYGYT

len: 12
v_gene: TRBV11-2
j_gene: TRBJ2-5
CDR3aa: ASSLMWTEETQY

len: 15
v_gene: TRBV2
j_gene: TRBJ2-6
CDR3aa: ASRGLARSSGANVLT

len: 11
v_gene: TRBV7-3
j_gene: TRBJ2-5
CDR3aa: ASSPRGEETQY

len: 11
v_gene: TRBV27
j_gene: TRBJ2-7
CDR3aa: ASSRPGQVEQY

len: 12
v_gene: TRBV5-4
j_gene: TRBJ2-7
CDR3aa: ASSLLRGAREQY

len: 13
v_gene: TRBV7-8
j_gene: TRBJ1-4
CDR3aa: ASSLAAGDNEKLF

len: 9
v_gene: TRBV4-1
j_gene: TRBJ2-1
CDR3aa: ASSPGSEQF

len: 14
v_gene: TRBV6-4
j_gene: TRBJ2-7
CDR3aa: ASRRPEQGARYEQY

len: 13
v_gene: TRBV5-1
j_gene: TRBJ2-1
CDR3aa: ASSLFWGGGDEQF

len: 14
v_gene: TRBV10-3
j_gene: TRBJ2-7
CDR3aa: AISGRQGASMYEQY

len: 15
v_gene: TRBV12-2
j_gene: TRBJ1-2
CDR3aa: ASRSQLPGQGMGGYT

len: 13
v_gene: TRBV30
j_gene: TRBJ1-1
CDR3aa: AWSVYGLLNTEAF

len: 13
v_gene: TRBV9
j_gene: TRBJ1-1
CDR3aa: ASSVDGTGGTEAF

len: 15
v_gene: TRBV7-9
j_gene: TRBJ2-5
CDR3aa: ASSSPGTSGPQETQY

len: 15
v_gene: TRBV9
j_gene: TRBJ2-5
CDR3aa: ASSPGTKIAPPETQY

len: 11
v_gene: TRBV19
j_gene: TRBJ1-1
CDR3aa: ASNPGQNTEAF

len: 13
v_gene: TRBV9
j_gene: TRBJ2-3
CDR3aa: ASSGSGRAGDTQY

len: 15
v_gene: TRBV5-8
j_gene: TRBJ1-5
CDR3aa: ASRAERGTWLYGPQH